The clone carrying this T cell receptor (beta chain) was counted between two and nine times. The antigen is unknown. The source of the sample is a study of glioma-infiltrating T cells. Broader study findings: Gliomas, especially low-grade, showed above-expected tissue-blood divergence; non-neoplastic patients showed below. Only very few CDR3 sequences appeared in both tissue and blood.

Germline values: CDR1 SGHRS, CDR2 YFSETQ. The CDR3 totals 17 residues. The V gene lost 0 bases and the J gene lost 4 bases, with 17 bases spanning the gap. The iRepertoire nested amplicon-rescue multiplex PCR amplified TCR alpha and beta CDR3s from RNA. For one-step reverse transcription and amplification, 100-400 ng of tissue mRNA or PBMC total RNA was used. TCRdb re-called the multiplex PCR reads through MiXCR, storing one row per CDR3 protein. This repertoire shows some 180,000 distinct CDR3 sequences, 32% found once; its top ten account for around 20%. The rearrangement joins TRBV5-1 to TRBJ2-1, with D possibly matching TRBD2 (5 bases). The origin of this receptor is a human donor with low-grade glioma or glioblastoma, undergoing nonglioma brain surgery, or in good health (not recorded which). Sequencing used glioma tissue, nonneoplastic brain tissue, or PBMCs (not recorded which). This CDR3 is CASSLEIAPDLYNEQFF. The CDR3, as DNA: TGCGCCAGCAGCTTGGAGATAGCGCCCGACCTATACAATGAGCAGTTCTTC.